This record concerns one T cell receptor beta chain sequence. TCR beta CDR3 regions were amplified from RNA transcripts. An opening RT-PCR round employed HTBI primers and preceded a second-round multiplex PCR. TCRdb called the multiplex PCR reads again in MiXCR, with one record for every CDR3 protein. The sample consists of roughly 400,000 distinct CDR3 sequences, 18% of them appearing once. Trimming removed 8 bases from V and 0 bases from J, with 10 bases in between. Germline CDR1 and CDR2: MNHNS and SASEGT. This CDR3 is 13 amino acids long. The record originates from a study of Graves' ophthalmopathy and Graves' hyperthyroidism. Reliance was placed on clinical symptoms, serum thyroxine, TRAb, thyroid ultrasound and orbital computed tomography for diagnosis.

The gene calls are TRBV6-1 and TRBJ2-5, with D possibly TRBD2 on 5 matching bases. Material: peripheral blood. The TCR was taken from a woman between 18 and 29 years old with Graves' ophthalmopathy. In DNA form, the CDR3 reads TGTGCCAGCCAGCGGACTTACCAAGAGACCCAGTACTTC. This encodes CASQRTYQETQYF.